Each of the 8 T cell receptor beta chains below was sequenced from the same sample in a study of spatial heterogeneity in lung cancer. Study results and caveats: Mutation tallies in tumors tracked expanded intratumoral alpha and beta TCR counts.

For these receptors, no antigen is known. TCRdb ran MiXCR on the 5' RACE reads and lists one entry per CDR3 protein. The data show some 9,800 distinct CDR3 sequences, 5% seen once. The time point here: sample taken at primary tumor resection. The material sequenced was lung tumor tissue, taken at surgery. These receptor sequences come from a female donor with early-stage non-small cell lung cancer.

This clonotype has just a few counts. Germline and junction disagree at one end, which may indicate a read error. The CDR3 sequence: CASSQGPSGSSYEQYF. The CDR3 coding sequence is TGTGCCAGCAGCCAGGGACCTAGCGGGAGCTCCTACGAGCAGTACTTT. The V and J genes are TRBV3-1 and TRBJ2-7; 10 bases agree with TRBD2. The CDR3 is 16 residues long. Looked up from germline, CDR1 is LGHDT and CDR2 is YNNKEL (reference sequence).

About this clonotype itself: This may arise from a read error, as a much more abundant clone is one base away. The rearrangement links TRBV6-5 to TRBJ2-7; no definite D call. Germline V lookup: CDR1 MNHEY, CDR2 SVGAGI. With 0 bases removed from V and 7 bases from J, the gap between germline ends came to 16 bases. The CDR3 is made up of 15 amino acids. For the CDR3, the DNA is TGTGCCAGCAGTTACTCTCCCGGACCTGGCAGTGAGCAGTACTTC. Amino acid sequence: CASSYSPGPGSEQYF.

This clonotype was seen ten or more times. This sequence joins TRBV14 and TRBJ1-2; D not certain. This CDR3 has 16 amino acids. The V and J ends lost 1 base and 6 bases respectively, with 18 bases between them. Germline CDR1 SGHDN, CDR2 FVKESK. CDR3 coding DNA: TGTGCCAGCAGCCAAGGGCCGGGAACAAAGTGGGATGGCTACACCTTC. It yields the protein CASSQGPGTKWDGYTF.

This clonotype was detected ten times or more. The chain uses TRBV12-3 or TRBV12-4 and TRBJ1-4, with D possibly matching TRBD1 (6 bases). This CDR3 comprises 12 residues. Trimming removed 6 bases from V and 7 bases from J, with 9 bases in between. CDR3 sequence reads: CASSPRGEKLFF. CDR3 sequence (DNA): TGTGCCAGCAGCCCCAGGGGTGAAAAACTGTTTTTT.

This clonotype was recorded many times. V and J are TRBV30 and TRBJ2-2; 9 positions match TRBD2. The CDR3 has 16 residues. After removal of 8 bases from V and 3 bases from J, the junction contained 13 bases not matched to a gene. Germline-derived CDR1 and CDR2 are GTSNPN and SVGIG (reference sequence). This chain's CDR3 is CAPPRGGREDTGELFF. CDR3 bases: TGTGCCCCCCCCAGGGGCGGGAGGGAAGACACCGGGGAGCTGTTTTTT.

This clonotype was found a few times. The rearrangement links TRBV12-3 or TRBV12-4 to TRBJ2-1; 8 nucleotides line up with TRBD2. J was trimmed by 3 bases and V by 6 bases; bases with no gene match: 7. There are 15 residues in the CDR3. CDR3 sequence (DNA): TGTGCCAGCAGGGGGGGACTAGAAGTCTACAATGAGCAGTTCTTC. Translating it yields CASRGGLEVYNEQFF.

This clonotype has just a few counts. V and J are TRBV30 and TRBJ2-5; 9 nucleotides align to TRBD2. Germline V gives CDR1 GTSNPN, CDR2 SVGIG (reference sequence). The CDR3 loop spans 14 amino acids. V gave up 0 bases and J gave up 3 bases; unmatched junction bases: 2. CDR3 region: CAWSVLAGEETQYF. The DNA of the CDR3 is TGTGCCTGGAGTGTATTAGCGGGAGAAGAGACCCAGTACTTC. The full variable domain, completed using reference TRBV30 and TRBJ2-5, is SQTIHQWPATLVQPVGSPLSLECTVEGTSNPNLYWYRQAAGRGLQLLFYSVGIGQISSEVPQNLSASRPQDRQFILSSKKLLLSDSGFYLCAWSVLAGEETQYFGPGTRLLVL.

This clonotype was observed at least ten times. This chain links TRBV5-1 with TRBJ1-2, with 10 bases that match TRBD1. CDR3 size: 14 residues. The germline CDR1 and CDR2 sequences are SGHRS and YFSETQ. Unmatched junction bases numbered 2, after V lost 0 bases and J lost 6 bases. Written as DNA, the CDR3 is TGCGCCAGCAGCTTGGAGACAGGGGGCAATGGCTACACCTTC. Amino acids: CASSLETGGNGYTF. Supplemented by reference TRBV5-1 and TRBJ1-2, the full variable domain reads KAGVTQTPRYLIKTRGQQVTLSCSPISGHRSVSWYQQTPGQGLQFLFEYFSETQRNKGNFPGRFSGRQFSNSRSEMNVSTLELGDSALYLCASSLETGGNGYTFGSGTRLTVV.